Listed here are 20 T cell receptor beta chains from one sample, sequenced in a study of cytomegalovirus exposure and HLA in healthy donors. 60 Vbeta and 13 Jbeta primers were used in PCR. The assay was immunoSEQ multiplex PCR, and TCRdb's table has in-frame clones only and misses some. The sample records approximately 110,000 clones, approximately 80% being singletons. The specimen sequenced was PBMCs. The receptors were sampled from a woman aged 35 to 49 in good health and CMV-seropositive.

The chain is built from TRBV5-4 and TRBJ1-5; a weak D match, TRBD1 (6 bases). Trimming shortened V by 4 bases and J by 7 bases, and 18 bases separated the two germline ends. The germline gives CDR1 SGHNT, CDR2 YYREEE (reference sequence). The CDR3 sequence is 15 residues long. CDR3 DNA sequence: TGTGCCAGCAGCCTAGATAGGGGGATTAGCCAGCCCCAGCATTTT. It is translated as CASSLDRGISQPQHF.

The CDR3 sequence is CSVLGLANTGELFF. The CDR3 DNA reads as TGCAGCGTTCTCGGACTTGCGAACACCGGGGAGCTGTTTTTT. This chain links TRBV29-1 with TRBJ2-2, with a weak D call TRBD2 (5 bases). The CDR3 is 14 amino acids. V was trimmed by 5 bases and J by 0 bases, leaving 10 bases between them. Germline V gene lookup returns CDR1 SQVTM and CDR2 ANQGSEA.

The chain links TRBV5-1 to TRBJ1-1; TRBD1 might be the D (6 bases). The CDR3 consists of 16 residues. V lost 4 bases, J lost 4 bases, and 20 bases lay in between. Germline V gene lookup returns CDR1 SGHRS and CDR2 YFSETQ. The CDR3 nucleotides read TGCGCCAGCAGCCCCTCTGGGGGGGCCTGGGGCACTGAAGCTTTCTTT. This sequence encodes CASSPSGGAWGTEAFF.

The chain carries TRBV6-1 and TRBJ2-2; 7 bases line up with TRBD1. Unmatched junction bases numbered 5, after V lost 4 bases and J lost 6 bases. The germline gives CDR1 MNHNS, CDR2 SASEGT. The CDR3 has 14 amino acids. The CDR3 nucleotides are TGTGCCAGCAGTGTAGACAGGGTATCCGGGGAGCTGTTTTTT. It codes for CASSVDRVSGELFF.

V and J are TRBV19 and TRBJ1-1; D is uncertain. CDR3 size: 13 residues. Trimming removed 7 bases from V and 2 bases from J, with 11 bases in between. CDR1 and CDR2 (germline): LNHDA, SQIVND (reference sequence). The CDR3 DNA reads as TGTGCCAGTAAAGTAACACCCAACACTGAAGCTTTCTTT. Its protein product is CASKVTPNTEAFF.

This clone was seen once. This chain uses TRBV5-1 with TRBJ1-2, with D possibly matching TRBD1 (6 bases). V was cut by 3 bases and J by 4 bases, with 13 bases left in between. Per the germline V gene, CDR1 is SGHRS and CDR2 is YFSETQ. The CDR3 length is 14 residues. The DNA of the CDR3 is TGCGCCAGCAGCTCGGGACAACCACCCTATGGCTACACCTTC. It codes for CASSSGQPPYGYTF.

The rearrangement joins TRBV19 to TRBJ2-2; no firm D call. The CDR3 loop spans 14 amino acids. V lost 0 bases and J lost 5, with 7 bases in between. The germline V gene has CDR1 LNHDA and CDR2 SQIVND (reference sequence). CDR3 amino acids: CASSIDLPTGELFF. The CDR3 nucleotides are TGTGCCAGTAGTATAGATCTTCCGACCGGGGAGCTGTTTTTT.

In regard to this clone: At the DNA level, this CDR3 is encoded by other sequences in the same sample as well. The gene calls are TRBV6-1 and TRBJ1-1, with D uncertain. The CDR3 spans 13 residues. Per the germline V gene, CDR1 is MNHNS and CDR2 is SASEGT. V lost 8 bases and J lost 6, with 16 bases in between. The CDR3 reads CASPPLGGAEAFF. The CDR3, as DNA: TGTGCCAGCCCTCCCCTGGGAGGCGCTGAAGCTTTCTTT.

This clone was detected once. The gene calls are TRBV6-5 and TRBJ1-1; D not resolved. The CDR3 extends over 12 amino acids. Between the trimmed V and J ends, which lost 6 bases and 4 bases, there was a span of 9 bases. The germline V gene has CDR1 MNHEY and CDR2 SVGAGI. The CDR3 DNA reads TGTGCCAGCAGAAAACCGGGCACTGAAGCTTTCTTT. It specifies CASRKPGTEAFF.

The count of this clone is one. The chain recombines TRBV18 with TRBJ1-5; no clear D gene. The CDR3 runs 15 residues. Per germline, CDR1 KGHSH and CDR2 LQKENI. V shed 1 base and J shed 4 bases, with 11 bases lying between them. The CDR3: CASSPLANGNQPQHF. The CDR3 nucleotides read TGTGCCAGCTCACCACTCGCGAACGGGAATCAGCCCCAGCATTTT.

The genes are TRBV4-1 and TRBJ2-7, with D perhaps TRBD2 (5 bases). Germline V CDR1 and CDR2: MGHRA, YSYEKL. This CDR3 is built from 16 residues. Trimming left V 0 bases short and J 4 bases short, with 16 bases between. The CDR3 is CASSQERASRRYEQYF. CDR3 sequence (DNA): TGCGCCAGCAGCCAAGAGCGGGCTAGCCGACGGTACGAGCAGTACTTC.

This clone has only a few counts. The rearrangement links TRBV6-1 to TRBJ2-1; D remains ambiguous. This CDR3 has 13 amino acids. The germline V and J ends were trimmed by 3 bases and 8 bases, with 11 bases remaining between them. The germline V gene encodes CDR1 MNHNS and CDR2 SASEGT. The CDR3 DNA sequence: TGTGCCAGCAGTGAGATAGCTGAGCATGAGCAGTTCTTC. The encoded protein is CASSEIAEHEQFF.

This chain uses TRBV5-8 with TRBJ2-7; D uncertain. The germline CDR1 and CDR2 sequences are SGHTS and YDEGEE. The CDR3 runs 12 residues. The V end lost 0 bases, the J end lost 4 bases, and 5 bases lay between the germline ends. CDR3 bases: TGTGCCAGCAGCTTGGCTGCGTACGAGCAGTACTTC. Protein: CASSLAAYEQYF.

This chain uses TRBV7-6 with TRBJ2-5; no reliable D call. This CDR3 is 12 amino acids long. Germline V gene lookup returns CDR1 SGHVS and CDR2 FNYEAQ. V shed 1 base and J shed 5 bases, with 5 bases lying between them. Here the CDR3 reads CASSLVLETQYF. CDR3 bases: TGTGCCAGCAGCTTAGTCCTCGAGACCCAGTACTTC.

The rearrangement links TRBV6-6 to TRBJ1-2; 7 positions agree with TRBD1. V lost 2 bases and J lost 8; bases outside the gene matches: 8. Germline V lookup: CDR1 MNHNY, CDR2 SVGAGI (reference sequence). The CDR3 is made up of 14 amino acids. CDR3 DNA: TGTGCCAGCAGTTACCCGGGACAGCCTGGGGGCTACACCTTC. Protein sequence: CASSYPGQPGGYTF.

The rearrangement links TRBV19 to TRBJ1-5; possible D gene TRBD1, 5 bases. CDR3 length equals 14 residues. Trimming removed 5 bases from V and 4 bases from J, with 12 bases in between. Germline lookup yields CDR1 LNHDA and CDR2 SQIVND (reference sequence). The CDR3 sequence: CASSGPYRNQPQHF. As DNA, the CDR3 is TGTGCCAGTAGTGGACCCTACAGGAATCAGCCCCAGCATTTT.

V usage is TRBV5-1 and J usage is TRBJ2-5; D gene uncertain. This CDR3 is built from 15 residues. V lost 1 base to trimming and J lost 4 bases, with 14 bases between them. Germline loops: CDR1 SGHRS, CDR2 YFSETQ. The CDR3 DNA reads as TGCGCCAGCAGCTTGAATACCCCTCCGAGAGAGACCCAGTACTTC. This encodes CASSLNTPPRETQYF.

The rearrangement joins TRBV5-3 to TRBJ1-1; the D is unclear. TRBV5-3 has ORF status, its function being uncertain. The CDR3 is 14 residues long. V was clipped by 0 bases and J by 6 bases, with 12 bases between them. Here the CDR3 DNA reads TGTGCCAGAAGCTTGGGGCCCCGGAGGGCTGAAGCTTTCTTT. Translating gives CARSLGPRRAEAFF.

With respect to this clone: Other nucleotide sequences in the sample specify the same CDR3. This sequence joins TRBV5-1 and TRBJ2-2, with 8 bases matching TRBD2. V dropped 0 bases and J dropped 6; count of bases not matched to a gene: 4. Germline V CDR1 and CDR2: SGHRS, YFSETQ. The CDR3 has 15 amino acids. In DNA, the CDR3 is TGCGCCAGCAGCTTGGCGGGAGGGCCTGCCGGGGAGCTGTTTTTT. Its translation is CASSLAGGPAGELFF. Drawing the rest from reference TRBV5-1 and TRBJ2-2, the complete variable domain is KAGVTQTPRYLIKTRGQQVTLSCSPISGHRSVSWYQQTPGQGLQFLFEYFSETQRNKGNFPGRFSGRQFSNSRSEMNVSTLELGDSALYLCASSLAGGPAGELFFGEGSRLTVL.

For this clone: Different DNA sequences within this sample yield the same CDR3. CDR3 sequence reads: CASSETANYGYTF. The CDR3 DNA reads as TGTGCCAGCAGTGAAACAGCCAACTATGGCTACACCTTC. This chain joins TRBV2 and TRBJ1-2; D unresolved. The CDR3 length is 13 residues. V shed 2 bases and J shed 2 bases, with 6 bases lying between them. Germline CDR1 SNHLY, CDR2 FYNNEI.